The clone carrying this T cell receptor beta chain was counted many times. This entry comes from a study of neurological immune-mediated disorders. A single run covered 15-18 subjects with over 180 million TCR-beta sequences. TCRdb fed the 5' RACE reads into MiXCR, producing one record per CDR3 protein. The repertoire holds approximately 50,000 distinct CDR3 sequences, with 9% to 12% as singletons. This CDR3 has 13 residues. The germline V gene has CDR1 KGHDR and CDR2 SFDVKD. Trimming took 9 bases from V and 3 from J, leaving 11 bases between them. Sequencing input: PBMCs. This clonotype was obtained from a man aged 70 or older with HTLV-1-associated myelopathy (HAM/TSP). The chain combines TRBV24-1 with TRBJ2-1; D not certain. CDR3 residues: CATWGGNYNEQFF. In nucleotides, the CDR3 is TGTGCCACCTGGGGTGGGAACTACAATGAGCAGTTCTTC.